A selection of T cell receptor beta chains follows, all from one sample in a study of blood T cell repertoires in COVID-19. Some clones are missing from TCRdb's copy, which holds only in-frame ones; the method was immunoSEQ multiplex PCR. Counted here are around 71,000 clones, about 89% occurring once; the ten biggest clones make up approximately 1.8%. Source material: peripheral blood. The receptors stem from a woman aged 60-75 years with acute or convalescent COVID-19. Both conserved end residues are part of each CDR3. A D gene is named only where the DNA matches it firmly. Clone size is stated in some rows and not others, as once, few, many or a class when expanded.

clone_size,d_call,j_call,v_call,cdr3_nt,cdr3_aa
-,-,TRBJ2-3,TRBV24-1,TGTGCCACCAGTGACCTTCGGGGGACAGATACGCAGTATTTT,CATSDLRGTDTQYF
-,TRBD1,TRBJ1-4,TRBV4-1,TGCGCCAGCAGCGCAAGGGACAGAACTAATGAAAAACTGTTTTTT,CASSARDRTNEKLFF
few,-,TRBJ2-7,TRBV4-2,TGTGCCAGCAGCCAAGAGTTGAATGCTAGCCCCCCCTACGAGCAGTACTTC,CASSQELNASPPYEQYF
once,-,TRBJ1-2,TRBV6-2/TRBV6-3,TGTGCCAGCAGTTGGGTGGACAGTTACTATGGCTACACCTTC,CASSWVDSYYGYTF
-,TRBD1,TRBJ1-1,TRBV28,TGTGCCAGCAGCGGGACAGGGGGGACTGAAGCTTTCTTT,CASSGTGGTEAFF
-,TRBD1,TRBJ2-7,TRBV6-2/TRBV6-3,TGTGCCAGCAGTTACGATGGGACAGGGAGTGTGTTCTTC,CASSYDGTGSVFF
-,TRBD2,TRBJ2-1,TRBV6-5,TGTGCCAGCAGTTATAGAGCGGGAGGATACAATGAGCAGTTCTTC,CASSYRAGGYNEQFF
-,-,TRBJ2-7,TRBV6-6,TGTGCCAGCAGTCCCCATAGACAGGCCGGTGAGCGCTTC,CASSPHRQAGERF
-,-,TRBJ2-1,TRBV7-2,TGTGCCAGCAGCTTACAAGCGAGCGGGTTTAATGAGCAGTTCTTC,CASSLQASGFNEQFF
-,TRBD2,TRBJ2-7,TRBV3-1/TRBV3-2,TGTGCCAGCAGCCAAGAAACCCCGGGACTAGCGGGATCCTACGAGCAGTACTTC,CASSQETPGLAGSYEQYF
-,TRBD1,TRBJ1-3,TRBV7-2,TGTGCCAGCAGCTTAGACAGGGGGGACACCATATATTTT,CASSLDRGDTIYF
few,TRBD2,TRBJ2-5,TRBV5-1,TGCGCCAGCAGCTTGGGGAGCGCGGGGGGGATTAAAGAGACCCAGTACTTC,CASSLGSAGGIKETQYF
-,TRBD1,TRBJ1-4,TRBV30,TGTGCCTGGAGCCCGGACAGGGAAAATGAAAAACTGTTTTTT,CAWSPDRENEKLFF
few,-,TRBJ2-3,TRBV18,TGTGCCAGCAAAGACAGCGAAGATACGCAGTATTTT,CASKDSEDTQYF